A single TCR beta chain is shown here with its context. Original methodology: Reference gene primers were amplified, and this amplification served to estimate nucleated cell counts. This table comes from immunoSEQ multiplex PCR, and its TCRdb copy is limited to in-frame clones, with some not included. The DNA gave D and trimming, while V, J and clone size come from that table. The sample includes around 140,000 clones, 65% to 90% of them seen just once. This sample is drawn from a study of blood T cell repertoires in COVID-19. The junction had 8 bases not matched to a gene; V was cut back by 5 bases and J by 5 bases. CDR1 and CDR2 (germline): WSHSY, SAAADI. CDR3 length: 16 residues.

This clonotype originated in a human donor in a cohort sampled during active COVID-19. The chain has TRBV10-2 and TRBJ2-2, with 10 bases fitting TRBD2. The sample consisted of peripheral blood. The CDR3 region has the DNA TGCGCCAGCAGTAACGGAGCGGGAGGGGGGACCGGGGAGCTGTTTTTT. It translates to CASSNGAGGGTGELFF.